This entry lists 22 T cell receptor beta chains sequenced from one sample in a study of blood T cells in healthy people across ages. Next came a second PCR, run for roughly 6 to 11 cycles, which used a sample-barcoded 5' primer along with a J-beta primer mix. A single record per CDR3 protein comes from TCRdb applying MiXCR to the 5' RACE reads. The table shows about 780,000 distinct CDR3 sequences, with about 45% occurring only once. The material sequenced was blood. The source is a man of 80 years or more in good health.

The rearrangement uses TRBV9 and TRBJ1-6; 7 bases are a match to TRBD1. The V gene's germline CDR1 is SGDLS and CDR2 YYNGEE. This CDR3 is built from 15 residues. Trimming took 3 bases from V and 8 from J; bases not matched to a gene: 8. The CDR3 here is CASSGEDRRDSPLHF. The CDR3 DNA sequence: TGTGCCAGCAGCGGAGAGGACAGGCGGGATTCACCCCTCCACTTT.

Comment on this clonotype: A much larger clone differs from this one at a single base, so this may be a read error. The DNA of the CDR3 is TGTGCCAGCAAAGGAAGCGGGAAGTCGCAGTACTTC. Its translation is CASKGSGKSQYF. The chain carries TRBV6-2 or TRBV6-3 and TRBJ2-1; the match to TRBD2 covers 7 bases. Judging by the DNA end, TRBJ2-7 fits better; the J call may be wrong. Per germline, CDR1 MNHEY and CDR2 SVGEGT. The length of the CDR3 is 12 residues.

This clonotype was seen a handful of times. This chain's CDR3 is CASSNSRQETQYF. The DNA of the CDR3 is TGTGCCAGCAGCAACAGCCGCCAAGAGACCCAGTACTTC. The chain uses TRBV9 and TRBJ2-5; D is uncertain. The length of the CDR3 is 13 residues. Deletions cut 4 bases from V and 1 base from J, with 8 bases between. The germline CDR1 and CDR2 sequences are SGDLS and YYNGEE.

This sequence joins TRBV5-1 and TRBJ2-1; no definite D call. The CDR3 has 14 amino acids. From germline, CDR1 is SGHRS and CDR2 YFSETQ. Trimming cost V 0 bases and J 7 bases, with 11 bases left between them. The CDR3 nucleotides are TGCGCCAGCAGCTTGGAATGGAGCAATAATGAGCAGTTCTTC. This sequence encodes CASSLEWSNNEQFF.

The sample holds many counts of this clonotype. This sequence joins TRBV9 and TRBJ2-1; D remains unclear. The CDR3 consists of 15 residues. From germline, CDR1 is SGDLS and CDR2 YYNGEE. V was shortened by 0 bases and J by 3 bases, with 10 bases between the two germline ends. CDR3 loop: CASSVGSSVYNEQFF. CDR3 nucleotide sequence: TGTGCCAGCAGCGTAGGATCCAGCGTCTACAATGAGCAGTTCTTC.

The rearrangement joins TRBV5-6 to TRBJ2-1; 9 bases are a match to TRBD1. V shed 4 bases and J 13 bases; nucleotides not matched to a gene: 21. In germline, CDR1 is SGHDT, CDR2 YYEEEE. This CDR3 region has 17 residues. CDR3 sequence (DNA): TGTGCCAGCAGCGGGCTGACAGGGGGAACTGGCCAAGAGACCCAGTTCTTC. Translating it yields CASSGLTGGTGQETQFF.

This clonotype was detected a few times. The CDR3 DNA reads as TGCGCCAGCAGCCTGTTATATGATCAATACAATGAGCAGTTCTTC. Protein: CASSLLYDQYNEQFF. This chain links TRBV5-1 with TRBJ2-1; unclear D gene. Per germline, CDR1 SGHRS and CDR2 YFSETQ. V was trimmed by 4 bases and J by 4 bases, leaving 15 bases between them. This CDR3 is built from 15 residues.

The CDR3 region is CASSRTGLSSYEQYF. CDR3 DNA sequence: TGTGCCAGCAGTCGCACAGGGCTGAGCTCCTACGAGCAGTACTTC. The J gene is TRBJ2-7, the V gene TRBV12-3 or TRBV12-4; a weak D match, TRBD1 (6 bases). The CDR3 has 15 residues. The ends were cut back, 5 bases at V and 0 bases at J, with 14 bases in the middle.

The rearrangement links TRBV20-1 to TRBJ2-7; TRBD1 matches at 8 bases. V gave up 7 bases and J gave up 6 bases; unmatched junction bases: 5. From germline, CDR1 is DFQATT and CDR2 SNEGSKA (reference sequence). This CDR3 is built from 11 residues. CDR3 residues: CSVQGAGEQYF. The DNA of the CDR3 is TGCAGTGTCCAGGGGGCGGGCGAGCAGTACTTC.

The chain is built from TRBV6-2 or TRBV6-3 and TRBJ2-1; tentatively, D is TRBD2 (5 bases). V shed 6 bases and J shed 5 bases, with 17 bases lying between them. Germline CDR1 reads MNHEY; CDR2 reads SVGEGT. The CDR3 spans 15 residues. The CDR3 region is CASSPYRGSDNEQFF. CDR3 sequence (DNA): TGTGCCAGCAGCCCCTACCGAGGTAGCGACAATGAGCAGTTCTTC.

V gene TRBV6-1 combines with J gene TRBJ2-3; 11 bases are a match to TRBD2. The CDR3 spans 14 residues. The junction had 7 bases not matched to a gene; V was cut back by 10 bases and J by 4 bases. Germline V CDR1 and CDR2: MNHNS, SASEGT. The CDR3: CATRGTSGSDTQYF. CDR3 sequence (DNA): TGTGCCACCCGAGGGACTAGCGGTTCAGATACGCAGTATTTT.

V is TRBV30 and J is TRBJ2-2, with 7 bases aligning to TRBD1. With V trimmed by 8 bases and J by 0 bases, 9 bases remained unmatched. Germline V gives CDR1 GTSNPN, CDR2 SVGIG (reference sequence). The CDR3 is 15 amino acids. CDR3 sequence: CALIRGQANTGELFF. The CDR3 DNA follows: TGTGCCCTTATTCGAGGACAGGCGAACACCGGGGAGCTGTTTTTT.

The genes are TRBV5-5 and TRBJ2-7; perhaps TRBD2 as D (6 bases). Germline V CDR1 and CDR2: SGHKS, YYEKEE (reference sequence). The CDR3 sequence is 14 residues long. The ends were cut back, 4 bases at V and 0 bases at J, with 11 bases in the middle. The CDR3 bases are TGTGCCAGCAGCGCGCGGGGTCCCTCCTACGAGCAGTACTTC. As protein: CASSARGPSYEQYF. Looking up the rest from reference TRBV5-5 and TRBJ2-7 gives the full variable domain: DAGVTQSPTHLIKTRGQQVTLRCSPISGHKSVSWYQQVLGQGPQFIFQYYEKEERGRGNFPDRFSARQFPNYSSELNVNALLLGDSALYLCASSARGPSYEQYFGPGTRLTVT.

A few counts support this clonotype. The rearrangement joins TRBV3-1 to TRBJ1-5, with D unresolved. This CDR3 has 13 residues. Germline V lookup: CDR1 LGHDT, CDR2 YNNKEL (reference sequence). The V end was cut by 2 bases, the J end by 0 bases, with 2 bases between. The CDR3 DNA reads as TGTGCCAGCAGCCAAAGTAGCAATCAGCCCCAGCATTTT. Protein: CASSQSSNQPQHF.

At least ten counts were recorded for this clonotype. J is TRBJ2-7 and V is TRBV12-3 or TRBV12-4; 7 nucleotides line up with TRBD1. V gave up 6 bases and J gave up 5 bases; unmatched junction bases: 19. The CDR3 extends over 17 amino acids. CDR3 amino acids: CASSVGLTGSVNDEQYF. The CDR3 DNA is TGTGCCAGCAGCGTGGGGTTGACAGGGAGTGTAAACGACGAGCAGTACTTC.

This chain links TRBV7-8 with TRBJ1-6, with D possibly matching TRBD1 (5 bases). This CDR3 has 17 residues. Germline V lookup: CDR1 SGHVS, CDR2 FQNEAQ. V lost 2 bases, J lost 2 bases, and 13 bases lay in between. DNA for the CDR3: TGTGCCAGCAGCTTAAGTTCTGGACAAACCTATAATTCACCCCTCCACTTT. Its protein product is CASSLSSGQTYNSPLHF.

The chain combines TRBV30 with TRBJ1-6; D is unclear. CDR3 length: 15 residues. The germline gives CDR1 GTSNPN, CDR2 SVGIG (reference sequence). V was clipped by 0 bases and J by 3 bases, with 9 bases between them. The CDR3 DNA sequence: TGTGCCTGGAGTGTACGAGGAGGCTATAATTCACCCCTCCACTTT. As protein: CAWSVRGGYNSPLHF.

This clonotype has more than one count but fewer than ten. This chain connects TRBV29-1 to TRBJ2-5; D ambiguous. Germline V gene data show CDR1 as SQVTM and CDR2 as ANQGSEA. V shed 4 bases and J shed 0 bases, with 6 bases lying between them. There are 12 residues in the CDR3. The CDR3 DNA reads TGCAGCGTTGCCCGGGACCAAGAGACCCAGTACTTC. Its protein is CSVARDQETQYF.

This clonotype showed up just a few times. CDR3 nucleotide sequence: TGTGCCAGCAGCCAGGCATCTGGCGGGGGCTACAATGAGCAGTTCTTC. It codes for CASSQASGGGYNEQFF. The chain combines TRBV6-2 or TRBV6-3 with TRBJ2-1; TRBD2 matches 7 bases. V trimming: 6 bases; J trimming: 3 bases; junction bases outside the gene matches: 11. CDR3 length: 16 residues. Germline CDR1 and CDR2: MNHEY and SVGEGT.

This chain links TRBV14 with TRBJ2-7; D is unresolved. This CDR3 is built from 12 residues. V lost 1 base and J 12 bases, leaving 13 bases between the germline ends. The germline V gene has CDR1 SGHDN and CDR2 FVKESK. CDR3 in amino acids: CASSQGPIAMYF. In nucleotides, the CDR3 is TGTGCCAGCAGCCAAGGGCCTATTGCGATGTACTTC.

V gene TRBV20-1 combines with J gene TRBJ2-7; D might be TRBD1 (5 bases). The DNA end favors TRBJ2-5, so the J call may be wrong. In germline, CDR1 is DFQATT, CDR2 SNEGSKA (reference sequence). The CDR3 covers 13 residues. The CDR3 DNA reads TGCAGTGCGGCGGTTCAGGGTTCCGCGACCCAGTACTTC. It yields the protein CSAAVQGSATQYF.

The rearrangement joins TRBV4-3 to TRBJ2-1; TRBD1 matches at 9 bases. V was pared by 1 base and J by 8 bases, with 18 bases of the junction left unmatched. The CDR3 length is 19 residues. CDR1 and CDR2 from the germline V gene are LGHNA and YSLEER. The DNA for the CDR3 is TGCGCCAGCAGCCAAGCCCCCATCATTTCGGGACAGGGTTTACATGAGCAGTTCTTC. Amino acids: CASSQAPIISGQGLHEQFF.